The 5 T cell receptor beta chains below all came from one sample that was sequenced in a study of beta chain features in type 1 diabetes. Overall study findings and caveats: Shortening of TCRB CDR3s, moderate but significant, appeared in all four CD4+ subsets of Type 1 diabetes patients.

Sequencing targeted expressed TCRB transcripts, as all isolated RNA had been reverse transcribed. TCRdb's copy holds only in-frame clones and misses some; the assay was immunoSEQ multiplex PCR. The sample lists about 650,000 clones; 9.5% to 15% were seen once. Their specific antigens are unknown. Input material: naive CD4+ T cells from blood. All receptors come from a man in his thirties or forties with type 1 diabetes.

This clone was counted between two and nine times. V gene TRBV30 combines with J gene TRBJ2-7, with 10 nucleotides matching TRBD2. Per germline, CDR1 GTSNPN and CDR2 SVGIG (reference sequence). With V trimmed by 5 bases and J by 5 bases, 9 bases remained unmatched. CDR3 length equals 14 residues. The CDR3 DNA follows: TGTGCCTGGCGTATAGCGGGGGGAAAACACGAGCAGTACTTC. As protein: CAWRIAGGKHEQYF.

This clone was seen a few times. This chain links TRBV5-1 with TRBJ2-5; no clear D. Germline V gene data show CDR1 as SGHRS and CDR2 as YFSETQ. The V gene lost 3 bases and the J gene lost 3 bases, with 12 bases spanning the gap. The CDR3 is 14 amino acids. The CDR3 loop is CASSSRAQKETQYF. The CDR3 DNA reads as TGCGCCAGCAGCTCCCGGGCCCAGAAAGAGACCCAGTACTTC. The full variable domain, its missing parts supplied by reference TRBV5-1 and TRBJ2-5, is KAGVTQTPRYLIKTRGQQVTLSCSPISGHRSVSWYQQTPGQGLQFLFEYFSETQRNKGNFPGRFSGRQFSNSRSEMNVSTLELGDSALYLCASSSRAQKETQYFGPGTRLLVL.

The chain uses TRBV18 and TRBJ2-1, with 10 bases identical to TRBD1. CDR1 is KGHSH and CDR2 is LQKENI in the germline V gene. The trim removed 4 bases at V and 1 base at J, leaving 13 bases unmatched. The CDR3 has 19 amino acids. The CDR3 region is CASSQLGQGIGRSYNEQFF. CDR3 nucleotides: TGTGCCAGCTCACAGCTGGGACAGGGGATCGGTAGATCCTACAATGAGCAGTTCTTC.

This clone turned up a few times. The chain carries TRBV6-5 and TRBJ2-6; TRBD1 might be the D (5 bases). Germline assignment: CDR1 MNHEY and CDR2 SVGAGI. The CDR3 has 15 residues. V lost 8 bases and J lost 2, with 13 bases in between. CDR3 sequence (DNA): TGTGCCAGCTGCCGGGCGACAGCTGGGGCCAACGTCCTGACTTTC. Translated: CASCRATAGANVLTF.

This clone was counted only a few times. This sequence joins TRBV9 and TRBJ2-3; no reliable D call. V gave up 3 bases and J gave up 2 bases, with 22 bases separating them. The CDR3 length is 18 residues. CDR1 and CDR2 from the germline V gene are SGDLS and YYNGEE. The CDR3: CASSAAEGLPLTTDTQYF. CDR3 bases: TGTGCCAGCAGCGCCGCGGAAGGCCTCCCGTTAACCACAGATACGCAGTATTTT.